The 30 T cell receptor beta chains presented below share a single source sample, sequenced in a study of Graves' ophthalmopathy and Graves' hyperthyroidism. Researchers took RNA transcripts and amplified TCR beta CDR3 regions from them. HTBI primers were employed in first-round RT-PCR, then a second-round multiplex PCR followed. From the multiplex PCR reads, TCRdb called clonotypes with MiXCR, one entry per CDR3 protein. The data contain about 550,000 distinct CDR3 sequences, approximately 37% of them seen just once; the ten biggest clones take up roughly 4%. Sequencing was carried out using peripheral blood or thyroid tissue (not recorded which). The receptors here all came from an adult man with Graves' hyperthyroidism.

As concerns this clonotype: A much larger clone lies a single base off, so this may be a read error. The CDR3 DNA is TGCAGTGTTAGTGAGCTTGAAGCTTTCTTT. Protein: CSVSELEAFF. The V gene is TRBV20-1, the J gene TRBJ1-1, with D uncertain. CDR3 length: 10 amino acids. V was pared by 7 bases and J by 7 bases, with 10 bases between. Per the germline V gene, CDR1 is DFQATT and CDR2 is SNEGSKA (reference sequence).

This chain uses TRBV4-1 with TRBJ1-4; TRBD1 aligns across 8 bases. CDR1 MGHRA and CDR2 YSYEKL come from the germline V gene. The CDR3 totals 15 residues. J gave up 8 bases and V 4 bases, and 9 bases lay outside the gene matches. CDR3 nucleotides: TGCGCCAGCAGCCGACTAACAGGGGGTGGGGAAAAACTGTTTTTT. This gives the protein CASSRLTGGGEKLFF.

This clonotype was observed a few times. The J gene is TRBJ2-5, the V gene TRBV11-3; TRBD1 matches 8 bases. This CDR3 region has 17 residues. CDR1 is SGHNT and CDR2 is YENEEA in the germline V gene. V lost 3 bases, J lost 7 bases, and 16 bases stayed unmatched. CDR3 residues: CASSLGRGRLREGTQYF. The CDR3 DNA reads as TGTGCCAGCAGCTTGGGCAGGGGGCGATTGCGTGAAGGGACCCAGTACTTC.

The rearrangement links TRBV7-9 to TRBJ2-1; 9 positions match TRBD1. The germline V gene has CDR1 SEHNR and CDR2 FQNEAQ (reference sequence). The CDR3 has 13 residues. Losses at the gene ends were 5 bases for V and 12 bases for J; bases not matched to a gene: 8. The DNA for the CDR3 is TGTGCCAGCAGCGCGGGACAGGGACTCGGGCAGTTCTTC. Translating it yields CASSAGQGLGQFF.

The V and J genes are TRBV7-9 and TRBJ2-7, with D possibly being TRBD2 (6 bases). Judging by the DNA end, TRBJ2-1 fits better; the J call may be wrong. The CDR3 runs to 15 residues. Germline CDR1 reads SEHNR; CDR2 reads FQNEAQ (reference sequence). The CDR3 loop reads CASSSPLAPGNEQFF. In nucleotides, the CDR3 is TGTGCCAGCAGCTCGCCTCTAGCGCCAGGCAATGAGCAGTTCTTC.

This clonotype was picked up many times. The V and J genes are TRBV9 and TRBJ2-5; D call uncertain. Germline CDR1 reads SGDLS; CDR2 reads YYNGEE. The CDR3 runs to 14 residues. Trimming removed 2 bases from V and 5 bases from J, with 13 bases in between. The CDR3 region is CASSVGSGGETQYF. The CDR3 DNA reads as TGTGCCAGCAGCGTGGGATCGGGCGGTGAGACCCAGTACTTC.

This clonotype has at least ten counts. DNA of the CDR3: TGTGCCACCAGTGGATCTAGCGGGAGGACCTACACCGGGGAGCTGTTTTTT. It is translated as CATSGSSGRTYTGELFF. The chain joins TRBV24-1 to TRBJ2-2, with TRBD2 matching over 11 bases. The CDR3 covers 17 residues. V shed 5 bases and J 3 bases; nucleotides not matched to a gene: 7. Looked up from germline, CDR1 is KGHDR and CDR2 is SFDVKD.

The sample holds a few counts of this clonotype. This chain joins TRBV5-1 and TRBJ2-3, with D hard to call. The CDR3 has 15 residues. The germline V gene has CDR1 SGHRS and CDR2 YFSETQ. The V end was cut by 0 bases, the J end by 0 bases, with 8 bases between. The CDR3 region has the DNA TGCGCCAGCAGCTTGGACGCGGCTAGCACAGATACGCAGTATTTT. Translation gives CASSLDAASTDTQYF.

This rearrangement joins TRBV5-6 to TRBJ1-2; D unclear. V gave up 5 bases and J gave up 2 bases, with 13 bases separating them. The CDR3 has 14 residues. Germline V gene data show CDR1 as SGHDT and CDR2 as YYEEEE. In DNA form, the CDR3 reads TGTGCCAGCAGTAGATTCGCGGGGAACTATGGCTACACCTTC. Its protein product is CASSRFAGNYGYTF. Full variable domain (remainder filled in from reference TRBV5-6 and TRBJ1-2): DAGVTQSPTHLIKTRGQQVTLRCSPKSGHDTVSWYQQALGQGPQFIFQYYEEEERQRGNFPDRFSGHQFPNYSSELNVNALLLGDSALYLCASSRFAGNYGYTFGSGTRLTVV.

At least ten counts were recorded for this clonotype. The J gene is TRBJ2-5, the V gene TRBV20-1, with TRBD2 matching over 7 bases. Germline assignment: CDR1 DFQATT and CDR2 SNEGSKA (reference sequence). The CDR3 loop spans 14 amino acids. With 3 bases clipped from V and 2 bases from J, the junction kept 6 bases outside the gene matches. The CDR3 is CSASPSGLQETQYF. CDR3 sequence (DNA): TGCAGTGCTAGCCCTAGCGGCCTACAAGAGACCCAGTACTTC.

This clonotype was recorded many times. This chain joins TRBV5-1 and TRBJ1-1; tentatively, D is TRBD1 (5 bases). The germline V gene has CDR1 SGHRS and CDR2 YFSETQ. The CDR3 loop spans 11 amino acids. V dropped 0 bases and J dropped 11 bases, with 8 bases sitting between them. The CDR3 bases are TGCGCCAGCAGCTTGGGAGGGGTCGCTTTCTTT. It specifies CASSLGGVAFF.

This clonotype has a count of ten or more. The V call is TRBV5-1, the J call TRBJ1-3; 8 positions agree with TRBD1. CDR1 is SGHRS and CDR2 is YFSETQ in the germline V gene. Trimming removed 4 bases from V and 8 bases from J; junction bases left unmatched: 2. This CDR3 comprises 12 residues. Here the CDR3 DNA reads TGCGCCAGCAGCCAGGGGGCGGACACCATATATTTT. It encodes CASSQGADTIYF.

As concerns this clonotype: Relative to the germline gene, one junction end is altered; a read error may explain this. The chain combines TRBV7-9 with TRBJ2-2, with 8 bases fitting TRBD1. Germline CDR1 and CDR2: SEHNR and FQNEAQ (reference sequence). The CDR3 covers 17 residues. CDR3 protein: CASSLSPAGGAHLELVF. In DNA form, the CDR3 reads TGTGCCAGCAGCTTGTCGCCGGCAGGGGGCGCGCATCTTGAGCTGGTTTTT.

This clonotype occurred a few times. The V and J genes are TRBV12-3 or TRBV12-4 and TRBJ1-1, with a weak D call TRBD1 (6 bases). There are 16 residues in the CDR3. Trimming removed 6 bases from V and 3 bases from J, with 20 bases in between. In nucleotides, the CDR3 is TGTGCCAGCAGCTCCCGCTCAGACAGGAAAGACACTGAAGCTTTCTTT. Amino acids: CASSSRSDRKDTEAFF.

V and J are TRBV24-1 and TRBJ1-2; 11 nucleotides line up with TRBD1. Germline loops: CDR1 KGHDR, CDR2 SFDVKD. CDR3 size: 15 residues. Trimming took 4 bases from V and 5 from J; bases not matched to a gene: 5. As DNA, the CDR3 is TGTGCCACCAGTGACCTCGGACAGGGGGCTTATGGCTACACCTTC. Protein product: CATSDLGQGAYGYTF.

The chain uses TRBV2 and TRBJ2-3; D might be TRBD2 (7 bases). The CDR3 runs 15 residues. CDR1 and CDR2 (germline): SNHLY, FYNNEI. V lost 6 bases and J lost 3, with 16 bases in between. CDR3 protein: CASSHREGGTDTQYF. In DNA, the CDR3 is TGTGCCAGCAGCCACCGAGAGGGGGGGACAGATACGCAGTATTTT. Using reference TRBV2 and TRBJ2-3 for the parts outside the CDR3, the full variable domain is EPEVTQTPSHQVTQMGQEVILRCVPISNHLYFYWYRQILGQKVEFLVSFYNNEISEKSEIFDDQFSVERPDGSNFTLKIRSTKLEDSAMYFCASSHREGGTDTQYFGPGTRLTVL.

This clonotype has just a few counts. This rearrangement joins TRBV28 to TRBJ1-2; no definite D call. Germline V gives CDR1 MDHEN, CDR2 SYDVKM. CDR3 length: 13 residues. V was cut by 1 base and J by 3 bases, with 6 bases left in between. This CDR3 reads CASSLSTDYGYTF. In nucleotides, the CDR3 is TGTGCCAGCAGTTTATCAACGGACTATGGCTACACCTTC.

CDR3: CASSRNGEKLFF. The CDR3 nucleotides are TGTGCCAGCAGCCGGAACGGTGAAAAACTGTTTTTT. This chain connects TRBV5-6 to TRBJ1-4, with no clear D. V was cut by 4 bases and J by 7 bases, with 8 bases left in between. Germline CDR1 is SGHDT and CDR2 is YYEEEE. CDR3 size: 12 residues.

This chain connects TRBV5-5 to TRBJ2-7; 11 bases match TRBD2. The J call may not be correct, given that the DNA end is closer to TRBJ2-1. CDR3 length equals 15 residues. Per the germline V gene, CDR1 is SGHKS and CDR2 is YYEKEE (reference sequence). The CDR3 loop is CASSLVLAGGREQFF. For the CDR3, the DNA is TGTGCCAGCAGCTTGGTGCTAGCGGGGGGCCGAGAGCAGTTCTTC.

This clonotype was observed at least ten times. The rearrangement joins TRBV12-3 or TRBV12-4 to TRBJ2-5; D not resolved. This CDR3 spans 11 amino acids. V lost 8 bases to trimming and J lost 5 bases, with 9 bases between them. CDR3: CASGLGETQYF. The CDR3 nucleotides are TGTGCCAGCGGCCTGGGGGAGACCCAGTACTTC.

This chain links TRBV20-1 with TRBJ2-7, with D possibly TRBD2 on 6 matching bases. The germline V and J ends were trimmed by 2 bases and 1 base, with 12 bases remaining between them. The CDR3 totals 14 residues. Germline V lookup: CDR1 DFQATT, CDR2 SNEGSKA (reference sequence). The CDR3: CSARRSGRSYEQYF. CDR3 nucleotide sequence: TGCAGTGCTAGACGAAGCGGGCGATCCTACGAGCAGTACTTC.

This rearrangement joins TRBV7-9 to TRBJ2-7; 10 positions match TRBD1. The J call may be incorrect, as the DNA end agrees better with TRBJ2-1. The CDR3 has 16 residues. The germline V gene has CDR1 SEHNR and CDR2 FQNEAQ (reference sequence). The CDR3 nucleotides read TGTGCCAGCAGCCTCGGGACAGGGGTCCCTGACAATGAGCAGTTCTTC. Encoded protein: CASSLGTGVPDNEQFF.

This sequence joins TRBV6-1 and TRBJ2-7; D remains unclear. V was pared by 0 bases and J by 3 bases, with 12 bases between. The CDR3 totals 15 residues. The germline CDR1 and CDR2 sequences are MNHNS and SASEGT. The CDR3 sequence: CASSEAWSPHYEQYF. The CDR3 DNA reads TGTGCCAGCAGTGAAGCTTGGTCGCCCCACTACGAGCAGTACTTC.

In this sample, this clonotype turned up a few times. The chain has TRBV6-5 and TRBJ2-2; 10 nucleotides align to TRBD2. From germline, CDR1 is MNHEY and CDR2 SVGAGI. J gave up 4 bases and V 5 bases, and 7 bases lay outside the gene matches. This CDR3 is built from 16 residues. CDR3 nucleotide sequence: TGTGCCAGCAGTCCCCCTAGCGGGGGTATCACCGGGGAGCTGTTTTTT. Its protein is CASSPPSGGITGELFF.

This rearrangement joins TRBV2 to TRBJ1-2; D might be TRBD1 (6 bases). This CDR3 spans 13 amino acids. Germline V gene sequence: CDR1 SNHLY, CDR2 FYNNEI. Trimming stripped 5 bases from V and 12 bases from J, with 19 bases between. The CDR3 sequence is CASSTTGDSGNTF. The CDR3 DNA follows: TGTGCCAGCAGTACGACAGGAGACTCTGGGAACACCTTC.

This clonotype was seen ten or more times. The V and J genes are TRBV10-2 and TRBJ1-6; D perhaps matches TRBD1 (6 bases). This CDR3 spans 14 amino acids. Looked up from germline, CDR1 is WSHSY and CDR2 is SAAADI. Trimming took off 6 bases at V and 5 bases at J, with 11 bases between the two ends. CDR3 coding DNA: TGCGCCAGCAGCGCCGGGACAAATAATTCACCCCTCCACTTT. Translating gives CASSAGTNNSPLHF.

This clonotype has ten or more counts. The chain employs TRBV7-9 and TRBJ2-7; 12 bases align to TRBD1. The CDR3 sequence is 14 residues long. Germline V lookup: CDR1 SEHNR, CDR2 FQNEAQ (reference sequence). Germline trimming cut 6 bases from V and 6 bases from J; bases unmatched to any gene: 6. The CDR3: CASSPGTGGLEQYF. The DNA for the CDR3 is TGTGCCAGCAGTCCGGGGACAGGGGGCCTCGAGCAGTACTTC. Complete variable domain (other parts from reference TRBV7-9 and TRBJ2-7): DTGVSQNPRHKITKRGQNVTFRCDPISEHNRLYWYRQTLGQGPEFLTYFQNEAQLEKSRLLSDRFSAERPKGSFSTLEIQRTEQGDSAMYLCASSPGTGGLEQYFGPGTRLTVT.

About this clonotype: A junction boundary mismatches the germline segment, possibly from a read error. V and J are TRBV11-3 and TRBJ1-2; TRBD1 is a possible D gene (5 bases). The germline gives CDR1 SGHNT, CDR2 YENEEA. The CDR3 sequence is 15 residues long. Written as DNA, the CDR3 is TGTGCCAGCTCACCACCACAGGACCCTAACTATGACTACACCTTC. Protein product: CASSPPQDPNYDYTF.

Comments on this clonotype: Compared with germline, one end of the junction differs, possibly owing to a read error. This chain joins TRBV20-1 and TRBJ2-2, with 11 bases aligning to TRBD1. CDR1 DFQATT and CDR2 SNEGSKA come from the germline V gene (reference sequence). CDR3 length: 15 amino acids. The CDR3 DNA is TGCGGTGCTAGAGATGGGACAGGGGGCACCGGGGAGCTGTTTTTT. This sequence encodes CGARDGTGGTGELFF.

This clonotype was seen just once. The chain combines TRBV29-1 with TRBJ1-3; the D gene is possibly TRBD1 (5 bases). In germline, CDR1 is SQVTM, CDR2 ANQGSEA. The CDR3 has 12 amino acids. V was trimmed by 3 bases and J by 3 bases, leaving 6 bases between them. Here the CDR3 reads CSVEGVGNTIYF. The CDR3 nucleotides are TGCAGCGTTGAGGGGGTTGGAAACACCATATATTTT.